This paragraph reports one T cell receptor beta chain. What antigen it recognizes has not been identified. Per-base quality was not reported, and no clone a single base away is much larger than it. This sample was taken from a study of cytomegalovirus exposure and HLA in healthy donors (dated by TCRdb to about 2017). Broadly, across the study: According to an earlier analysis of several hundred of the donors, about 170 million T cells yielded 95 million to 140 million unique TCR beta sequences and 276 Gb of sequence data. Around 320 gigabases of sequencing data and around 87 million unique TCR sequences were included in an early release covering about 600 HLA-typed donors. Among the roughly 400 genotyped donors, roughly 80% belonged to the genetic ancestry cluster associated with self-reported Caucasian donors. The study aimed to test whether cataloging public T cell receptors could reveal signatures of past pathogen exposure. The study used immunosequencing to profile the T cell repertoires of around 600 subjects and linked those repertoires to cytomegalovirus serostatus. Along with the roughly 700-subject first cohort, a separate validation cohort of around 120 different subjects was used. The study combined high-throughput TCR immunosequencing, statistical association of individual TCRs with disease status, and machine learning to predict cytomegalovirus infection status. To study patterns of TCR occurrence, a later analysis re-analyzed previously published TCR beta repertoires from 666 donors and added high-resolution HLA genotyping. The later analysis used no new phenotypic data to find candidate immune exposures, relying instead on TCR beta sequences and their occurrence across donors. In an earlier analysis of over 550 of the donors, high-throughput TCR beta sequencing was used to judge whether each TCR beta V gene segment behaved as functional or pseudogenic. Alongside the repertoire data, information on donor age, sex, ethnicity and CMV serostatus was compiled. Genome-wide SNP genotypes for about three fifths of the roughly 670 donors were used in a later genetic analysis, which treated that subset as a discovery cohort. All discovery cohort repertoires had been generated using a single sequencing platform. HLA typing covered class I and class II loci at four-digit resolution. The number of typed donors differed by locus: about 620-640 for A, B, C, DRB1 and DQB1; approximately 540 for DQA1; over 600 for DPA1; and 400 to 480 for DPB1. Several DR-DQ haplotypes were treated as single units for association and clustering because of strong linkage in the cohort. Among about 390 genotyped donors of the cohort, an average of roughly 240,000 unique TCR beta nucleotide sequences were sequenced per donor, roughly 18% of them non-productive. Overall study results and their limits: At a false discovery rate of 0.05, a later analysis linked roughly 17,000 TCR beta sequences to specific HLA alleles. The classifier was reported to diagnose cytomegalovirus status with high specificity and sensitivity in both the original cohort and the validation cohort. Because HLA typing was unavailable for some donors at each locus, only the typed subset was used in association tests. The authors suggested that the approach could potentially be generalized to other disease states and immunological phenotypes. The earlier analysis of 587 of the donors excluded fewer than 20 rarely observed V segments, including chromosome 9 orphons, because counts were too low. A later genetic analysis associated a missense DCLRE1C variant with V-gene and J-gene trimming of TCR beta chains, and an independent cohort replicated the association. Several of the top co-occurrence clusters appeared to be linked to parvovirus B19, influenza, CMV and Epstein-Barr virus, according to a later analysis. A later genetic analysis reported fewer N-insertions in productive TCRs among donors in an Asian-associated ancestry cluster than the roughly 650-donor mean. Correlated functional status among segregating V segments might be attributable to linkage disequilibrium, but an unknown experimental factor could not be ruled out. A further reported finding was that TCR beta sequences accurately predicted the HLA-A and HLA-B alleles for most subjects in the first cohort. The sequencing pipeline was judged likely to have produced a cluster of highly shared sequence variants as a technical artifact. A later analysis found that TCR association rates varied across HLA loci, with DRB1 alleles showing the most associated TCRs and HLA-C alleles the fewest. A few of the identified cytomegalovirus-associated TCR beta chains were confirmed in vitro to be specific for cytomegalovirus antigens. Assigning TCR associations to individual alleles was difficult when HLA alleles, especially DR and DQ, strongly co-occurred. Immune exposure information for the cohort was limited to CMV serostatus. The cohort was sequenced for TCR beta chains only, and without alpha or paired-chain data the features that could be detected were limited. Across donors, most TCR sequences were observed very rarely, whereas some public TCRs were present in many individuals. An earlier analysis of around 600 of the donors showed that most TCR beta V segments appeared in productive rearrangements either about 87% or about 30% of the time, which broadly matched IMGT annotations. In a later analysis, most CMV-associated TCR beta chains were found to appear HLA-restricted, with HLA associations seemingly driven largely by CMV exposure. In a later analysis, HLA-associated TCR beta chains were found to be more clonally expanded and to have lower generation probabilities than equally common non-associated chains. The 87-base-pair reads could not distinguish some IMGT-functional V segments, including TRBV6-2 and TRBV6-3, so those segments were excluded. The study gave a list of some 150 TCR beta chains associated with cytomegalovirus. Presence/absence analyses assumed roughly uniform sequencing depth across donors, an assumption that may not hold.

The cohort comprised 666 healthy bone marrow donors. At the time of sampling, all cohort members were nominally healthy, though unrecorded immune exposures were likely present. The donor tested CMV seropositive, placing the donor among the 290 or so seropositive members of the cohort. Each donor provided a peripheral blood sample, and peripheral blood mononuclear cells were used for TCR beta sequencing. Genomic DNA extraction from the blood cell samples was performed with the Qiagen DNeasy Blood Extraction Kit. Library preparation used the immunoSEQ multiplex PCR assay. A mixture of 60 forward primers for TCR Vbeta segments and 13 reverse primers for TCR Jbeta segments was used in the multiplex PCR. Amplification of the CDR3 region of rearranged TCR beta genes was performed with a multiplex PCR assay on genomic DNA. On the Illumina HiSeq System, the amplified TCR beta libraries were sequenced as 87-base-pair reads. As for the original processing: A later analysis counted about 82 million unique TCR beta chains across the 666 repertoires, and some 11 million of these chains were shared by at least two donors. To remove PCR and sequencing errors, raw reads were error-corrected and collapsed into unique sequences using a nearest-neighbor algorithm that merged closely related sequences. V, D and J gene segments were assigned by aligning CDR3 sequences to IMGT reference sequences. For a sequence to be retained, a match of at least six nucleotides to both a V gene segment and a J gene segment was required. Rearrangements were called productive when the CDR3 lacked stop codons and stayed in frame with V and J; all others were non-productive. CDR3 was defined according to IMGT convention as the region running from the second conserved V-encoded cysteine to the conserved J-encoded phenylalanine. In an earlier analysis of 550 to 650 of the donors, sequences lacking an unambiguous match to a single V gene segment were excluded. An earlier analysis of 587 of the donors classified V segments as functional when productive rearrangements were above 56.7% and as segregating when the standard deviation between donors was above 5%. A statistical classification framework was developed to diagnose cytomegalovirus status using the catalog of TCR beta chain sequences. In a later analysis, V and J genes were assigned by comparing TCR nucleotide sequences against IMGT/GENE-DB human TR gene sequences. The TCRdist pipeline was used in a later analysis to assign CDR3 sequences and most-parsimonious VDJ recombination scenarios. A later analysis defined each TCR beta chain by its CDR3 amino acid sequence plus V-gene family, and excluded reads lacking a unique V-gene family. As a way to deal with suspected cross-contamination and a sequencing artifact, a later analysis dropped 592 nucleotide sequences that were highly shared and had low generation probability. In a later analysis, a clonal expansion index for each public chain was calculated from normalized within-repertoire ranks of inferred template counts. Generation probabilities in a later analysis came from a VDJ recombination model fitted to out-of-frame rearrangements, and those results were checked against IGoR. A later analysis scored TCR-TCR, TCR-HLA and TCR-CMV co-occurrence with hypergeometric tests, applying a repertoire-size bias correction to TCR pairs. In a later analysis, false discovery rates were estimated by permuting HLA or CMV assignments 20 times. A later analysis grouped co-occurring TCRs with DBSCAN, adding TCRdist sequence similarity when clustering within HLA-allele-positive subsets. Co-occurrence clustering excluded repertoires with fewer than 30,000 or more than 120,000 public chains, plus five with anomalous nucleotide sharing. Held by TCRdb, this immuneACCESS table contains in-frame sequences only and omits some clones. Under half of the omission traces to an unresolved V gene where checked; the cause of the rest is unknown. The D gene and trimming were derived from the DNA, and the V and J assignments and clone size from that table. Present in this sample are approximately 210,000 clones, about 77% of which were seen just once. The top ten clones comprise approximately 2.1% of the sample.

The junction shows trimming of 0 bases on V and 1 base on J, plus 13 bases between the germline ends. Via the germline V gene, CDR1 is LGHNA and CDR2 YSLEER. Measured from the cysteine to the phenylalanine, the CDR3 is 17 residues long. Just the 51-base CDR3 DNA is kept, in frame starting at base 1. This receptor was identified in a young woman in good health and CMV-seropositive. The sequence is built from TRBV4-3 and TRBJ2-1, and the D gene may be TRBD2, 6 bases matching. Specimen: PBMCs. The DNA sequence is TGCGCCAGCAGCCAAGATAGGACTACCCGGTCCTACAATGAGCAGTTCTTC. This is translated as CASSQDRTTRSYNEQFF.